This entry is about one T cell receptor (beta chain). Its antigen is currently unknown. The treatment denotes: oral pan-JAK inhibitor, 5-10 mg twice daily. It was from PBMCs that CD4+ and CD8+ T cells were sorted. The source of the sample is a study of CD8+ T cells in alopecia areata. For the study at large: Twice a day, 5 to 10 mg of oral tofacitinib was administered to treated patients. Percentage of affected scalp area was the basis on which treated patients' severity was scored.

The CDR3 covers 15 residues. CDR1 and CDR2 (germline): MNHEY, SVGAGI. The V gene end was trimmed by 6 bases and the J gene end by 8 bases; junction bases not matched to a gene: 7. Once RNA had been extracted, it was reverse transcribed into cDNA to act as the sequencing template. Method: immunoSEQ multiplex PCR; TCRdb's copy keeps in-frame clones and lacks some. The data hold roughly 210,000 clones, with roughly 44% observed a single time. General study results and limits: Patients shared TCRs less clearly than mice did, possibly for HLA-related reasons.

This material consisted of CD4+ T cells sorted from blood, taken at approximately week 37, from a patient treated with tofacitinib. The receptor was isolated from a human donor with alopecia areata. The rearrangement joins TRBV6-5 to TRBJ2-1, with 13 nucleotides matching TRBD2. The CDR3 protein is CASSDTSGRAYEQFF. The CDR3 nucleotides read TGTGCCAGCAGCGATACTAGCGGGAGGGCCTATGAGCAGTTCTTC.